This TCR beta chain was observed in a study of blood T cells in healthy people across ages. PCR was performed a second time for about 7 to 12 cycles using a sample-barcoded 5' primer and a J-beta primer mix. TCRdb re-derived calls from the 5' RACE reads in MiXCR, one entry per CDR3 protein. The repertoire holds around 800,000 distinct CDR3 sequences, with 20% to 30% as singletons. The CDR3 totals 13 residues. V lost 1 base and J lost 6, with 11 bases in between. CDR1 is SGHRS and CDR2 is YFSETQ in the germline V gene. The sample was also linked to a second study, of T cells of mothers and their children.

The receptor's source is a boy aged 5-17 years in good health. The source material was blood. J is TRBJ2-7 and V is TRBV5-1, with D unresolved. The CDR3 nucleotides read TGCGCCAGCAGCTTGCTTGGCCGCTGCGAGCAGTACTTC. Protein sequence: CASSLLGRCEQYF.